What follows is one TCR beta chain and its context. Its target is unknown. This record comes from a study of cytomegalovirus exposure and HLA in healthy donors. Findings of the study overall: In a later analysis, DRB1 alleles had the most associated TCRs; HLA-C alleles the fewest. Sequencing likely produced, as an artifact, a cluster of highly shared sequence variants.

Germline assignment: CDR1 LGHNA and CDR2 YNFKEQ. Trimming stripped 1 base from V and 4 bases from J, with 14 bases between. The CDR3 is made up of 16 amino acids. PCR was performed using 60 Vbeta and 13 Jbeta primers. TCRdb keeps only in-frame clones here, not all; method: immunoSEQ multiplex PCR. The sample holds 150,000 to 200,000 clones; about 80% are singletons and the top ten take 2.2%. V and J are TRBV4-2 and TRBJ1-5; tentative D call: TRBD1 (6 bases). The origin of this receptor is a man between 45 and 60 years old in good health and CMV-seropositive. The sample consisted of PBMCs. The CDR3 reads CASSQGVGRGNQPQHF. CDR3 DNA sequence: TGTGCCAGCAGCCAAGGGGTGGGGAGGGGGAATCAGCCCCAGCATTTT.